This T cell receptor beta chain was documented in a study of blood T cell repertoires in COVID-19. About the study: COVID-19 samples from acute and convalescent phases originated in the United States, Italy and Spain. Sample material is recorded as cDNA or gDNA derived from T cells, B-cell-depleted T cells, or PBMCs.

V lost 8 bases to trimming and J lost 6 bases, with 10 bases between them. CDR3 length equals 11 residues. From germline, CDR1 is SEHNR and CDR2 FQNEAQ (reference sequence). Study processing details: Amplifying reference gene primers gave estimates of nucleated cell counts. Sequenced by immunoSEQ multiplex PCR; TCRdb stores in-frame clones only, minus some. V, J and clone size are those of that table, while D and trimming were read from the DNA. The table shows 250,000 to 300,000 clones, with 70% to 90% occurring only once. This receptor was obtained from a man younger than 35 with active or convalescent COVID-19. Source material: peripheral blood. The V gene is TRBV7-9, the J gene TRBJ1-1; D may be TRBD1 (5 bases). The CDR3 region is CASGGRAEAFF. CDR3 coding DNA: TGTGCCAGCGGGGGGAGGGCTGAAGCTTTCTTT.